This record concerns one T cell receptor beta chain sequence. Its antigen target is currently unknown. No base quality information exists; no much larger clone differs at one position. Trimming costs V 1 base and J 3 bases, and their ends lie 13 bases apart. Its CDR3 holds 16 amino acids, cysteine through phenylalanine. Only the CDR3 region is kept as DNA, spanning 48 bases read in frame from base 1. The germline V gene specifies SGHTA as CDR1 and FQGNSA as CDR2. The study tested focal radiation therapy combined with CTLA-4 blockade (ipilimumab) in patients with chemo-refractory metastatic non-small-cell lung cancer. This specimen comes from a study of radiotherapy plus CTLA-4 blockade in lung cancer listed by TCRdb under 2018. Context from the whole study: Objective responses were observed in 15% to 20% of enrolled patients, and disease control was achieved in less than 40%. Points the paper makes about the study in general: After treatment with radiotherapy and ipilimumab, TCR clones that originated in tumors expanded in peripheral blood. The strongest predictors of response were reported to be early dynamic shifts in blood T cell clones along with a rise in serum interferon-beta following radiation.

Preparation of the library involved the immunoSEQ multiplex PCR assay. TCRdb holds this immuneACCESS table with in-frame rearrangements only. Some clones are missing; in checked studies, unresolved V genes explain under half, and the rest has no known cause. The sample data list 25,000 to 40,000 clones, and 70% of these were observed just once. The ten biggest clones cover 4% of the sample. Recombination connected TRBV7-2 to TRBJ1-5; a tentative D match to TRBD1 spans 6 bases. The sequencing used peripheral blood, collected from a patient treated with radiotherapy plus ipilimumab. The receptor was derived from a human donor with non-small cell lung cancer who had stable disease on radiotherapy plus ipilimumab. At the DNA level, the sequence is TGTGCCAGCAGCTTAGTAGGGGGGACGGACAATCAGCCCCAGCATTTT. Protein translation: CASSLVGGTDNQPQHF.